Following are 32 T cell receptor beta chains from one sample sequenced in a study of blood T cell repertoires in COVID-19. The data were produced by immunoSEQ multiplex PCR, yet TCRdb's version contains in-frame clones alone and is incomplete. The sample has about 330,000 clones; roughly 90% are singletons. The sequencing input was peripheral blood. The receptors were gathered from a woman between 50 and 59 years old with active or convalescent COVID-19.

The V gene is TRBV27, the J gene TRBJ1-4, with 7 bases lining up with TRBD1. The CDR3 contains 15 residues. Germline values: CDR1 MNHEY, CDR2 SMNVEV (reference sequence). Trimming took 5 bases from V and 6 from J; bases not matched to a gene: 9. The CDR3 here is CASSADRVGDEKLFF. CDR3 DNA sequence: TGTGCCAGCAGTGCAGACAGGGTGGGGGATGAAAAACTGTTTTTT.

The genes are TRBV15 and TRBJ2-5, with D tentatively TRBD2 (7 bases). V lost 6 bases and J lost 1, with 12 bases in between. The CDR3 covers 14 residues. The germline V gene has CDR1 LNHNV and CDR2 YYDKDF (reference sequence). CDR3 in amino acids: CATRGGGPQETQYF. Here the CDR3 DNA reads TGTGCCACCAGGGGAGGGGGGCCCCAAGAGACCCAGTACTTC.

This sequence joins TRBV25-1 and TRBJ1-4; D is unclear. V lost 2 bases and J 8 bases, leaving 15 bases between the germline ends. The V gene's germline CDR1 is MGHDK and CDR2 SYGVNS. The CDR3 extends over 15 amino acids. The DNA of the CDR3 is TGTGCCAGCAGTGAAATGGAAAGGGCGGGAGAAAAACTGTTTTTT. Amino acids: CASSEMERAGEKLFF.

V gene TRBV30 combines with J gene TRBJ2-2; D is possibly TRBD1 (5 bases). Trimming took off 3 bases at V and 2 bases at J, with 13 bases between the two ends. This CDR3 region has 15 residues. Germline V gives CDR1 GTSNPN, CDR2 SVGIG (reference sequence). The CDR3 reads CAWRWGHGNTGELFF. CDR3 nucleotide sequence: TGTGCCTGGAGGTGGGGCCACGGAAACACCGGGGAGCTGTTTTTT.

The chain couples TRBV7-2 to TRBJ2-6; 8 bases map to TRBD2. Germline-derived CDR1 and CDR2 are SGHTA and FQGNSA. The CDR3 runs to 18 residues. V was pared by 5 bases and J by 0 bases, with 9 bases of the junction left unmatched. CDR3 DNA: TGTGCCAGCAGCATCGTAGCGGGGCGCAGCTCTGGGGCCAACGTCCTGACTTTC. Translation gives CASSIVAGRSSGANVLTF.

This clone was detected once. The V gene is TRBV9, the J gene TRBJ1-2, with unresolved D. The germline CDR1 and CDR2 sequences are SGDLS and YYNGEE. Trimming left V 1 base short and J 6 bases short, with 13 bases between. The CDR3 contains 14 residues. This chain's CDR3 is CASSVRSAGDGYTF. As DNA, the CDR3 is TGTGCCAGCAGCGTACGATCCGCCGGGGATGGCTACACCTTC. The full variable domain, its missing parts supplied by reference TRBV9 and TRBJ1-2, is DSGVTQTPKHLITATGQRVTLRCSPRSGDLSVYWYQQSLDQGLQFLIQYYNGEERAKGNILERFSAQQFPDLHSELNLSSLELGDSALYFCASSVRSAGDGYTFGSGTRLTVV.

The chain carries TRBV19 and TRBJ2-7, with 7 bases aligning to TRBD1. CDR1 is LNHDA and CDR2 is SQIVND in the germline V gene (reference sequence). The CDR3 is 14 amino acids. Trimming cost V 3 bases and J 2 bases; bases outside gene matches: 4. The CDR3 spells CASSMVGTAYEQYF. Here the CDR3 DNA reads TGTGCCAGTAGTATGGTAGGGACAGCCTACGAGCAGTACTTC.

The V gene is TRBV30, the J gene TRBJ1-4; D call uncertain. Germline V lookup: CDR1 GTSNPN, CDR2 SVGIG (reference sequence). CDR3 length: 11 residues. The V end was cut by 5 bases, the J end by 8 bases, with 9 bases between. The CDR3 region is CAWRTNEKLFF. The CDR3 nucleotides are TGTGCCTGGCGTACAAACGAAAAACTGTTTTTT.

The gene calls are TRBV27 and TRBJ2-7; 9 nucleotides line up with TRBD1. Trimming took 5 bases from V and 2 from J; bases not matched to a gene: 7. CDR3 length equals 15 residues. Germline-derived CDR1 and CDR2 are MNHEY and SMNVEV (reference sequence). DNA for the CDR3: TGTGCCAGCAGTCGAATGGGACAGGGACCCTACGAGCAGTACTTC. It translates to CASSRMGQGPYEQYF.

This clone was observed a few times. The chain couples TRBV2 to TRBJ1-6; D is possibly TRBD1 (6 bases). The CDR3 has 16 residues. Between the trimmed V and J ends, which lost 3 bases and 10 bases, there was a span of 19 bases. Germline CDR1 is SNHLY and CDR2 is FYNNEI. The CDR3 DNA follows: TGTGCCAGCAGTGACGCTCGAGGGGGACCAAAGTCACCCCTCCACTTT. This encodes CASSDARGGPKSPLHF.

The rearrangement uses TRBV5-4 and TRBJ1-5; 7 nucleotides agree with TRBD1. The CDR3 is 14 residues long. The V segment lost 4 bases and the J segment 2 bases; nucleotides outside the gene matches: 3. Germline CDR1 and CDR2: SGHNT and YYREEE (reference sequence). This CDR3 reads CASSRGQGNQPQHF. In nucleotides, the CDR3 is TGTGCCAGCAGCCGTGGACAGGGCAATCAGCCCCAGCATTTT.

This clone was detected once. The conserved phenylalanine or tryptophan normally closing the CDR3 is absent here, so this likely arose from a read error. Because the CDR3's place on the DNA is in doubt, the DNA is left out and the CDR3 is given as listed by TCRdb. The V gene is TRBV23-1, the J gene TRBJ2-4; the DNA was not used to check the table's D call, TRBD1. TRBV23-1 is known as an ORF, though its function is uncertain. Including both end residues, the CDR3 is 12 amino acids long. This chain's CDR3 is CASSLESGRGLP.

This clone was seen a few times. The rearrangement joins TRBV3-1 (or the pseudogene TRBV3-2) to TRBJ2-7; D is perhaps TRBD2 (5 bases). With 11 bases removed from V and 7 bases from J, the gap between germline ends came to 18 bases. From germline, CDR1 is LGHDT and CDR2 YNNKEL (reference sequence). CDR3 length equals 12 residues. DNA for the CDR3: TGTGCCGCAGGTAGGGTATCGGGGGAGCAGTACTTC. Protein product: CAAGRVSGEQYF.

The rearrangement links TRBV5-1 to TRBJ1-1, with 10 positions matching TRBD1. With 3 bases clipped from V and 4 bases from J, the junction kept 9 bases outside the gene matches. This CDR3 region has 16 residues. Germline CDR1 and CDR2: SGHRS and YFSETQ. This CDR3 reads CASSSSLGQGITEAFF. As DNA, the CDR3 is TGCGCCAGCAGCTCGAGCTTGGGACAGGGGATCACTGAAGCTTTCTTT.

This chain uses TRBV5-6 with TRBJ1-1; D is possibly TRBD1 (6 bases). The CDR3 sequence is 12 residues long. Germline CDR1 and CDR2: SGHDT and YYEEEE. V was pared by 3 bases and J by 6 bases, with 9 bases between. CDR3 sequence: CASSSQGPEAFF. CDR3 nucleotide sequence: TGTGCCAGCAGCTCACAGGGCCCTGAAGCTTTCTTT.

V and J are TRBV4-3 and TRBJ2-2; no definite D call. Germline-derived CDR1 and CDR2 are LGHNA and YSLEER. The CDR3 length is 17 residues. The ends were cut back, 1 base at V and 0 bases at J, with 12 bases in the middle. CDR3 bases: TGCGCCAGCAGCCAAGCTCCCAGCGCCGCGAACACCGGGGAGCTGTTTTTT. Translation: CASSQAPSAANTGELFF.

The rearrangement uses TRBV7-3 and TRBJ2-1, with 12 positions matching TRBD2. V gave up 0 bases and J gave up 10 bases; unmatched junction bases: 13. The CDR3 loop spans 18 amino acids. Germline V gene sequence: CDR1 SGHTA, CDR2 FQGTGA. CDR3 DNA sequence: TGTGCCAGCAGCTTAACGGCCCCTCGGCTAGCGGGAGGGCCAGAGCAGTTCTTC. Translation: CASSLTAPRLAGGPEQFF.

V usage is TRBV6-5 and J usage is TRBJ1-2; D may be TRBD1 (6 bases). The CDR3 totals 15 residues. Germline CDR1 and CDR2: MNHEY and SVGAGI. Trimming stripped 5 bases from V and 5 bases from J, with 18 bases between. This CDR3 is CASSKQGWAGYGYTF. CDR3 coding DNA: TGTGCCAGCAGTAAACAGGGCTGGGCCGGGTATGGCTACACCTTC.

The V call is TRBV11-3, the J call TRBJ2-1; perhaps TRBD1 as D (6 bases). The length of the CDR3 is 17 residues. Per the germline V gene, CDR1 is SGHNT and CDR2 is YENEEA. V lost 5 bases, J lost 7 bases, and 24 bases lay in between. The CDR3 is CASSVLGGAQGINEQFF. The CDR3 DNA is TGTGCCAGCAGCGTTTTAGGGGGAGCACAGGGCATAAATGAGCAGTTCTTC.

The chain couples TRBV4-1 to TRBJ2-2; 8 positions match TRBD2. Germline lookup yields CDR1 MGHRA and CDR2 YSYEKL. The CDR3 runs 17 residues. Unmatched junction bases numbered 6, after V lost 3 bases and J lost 0 bases. The CDR3 reads CASSQRLARTNTGELFF. CDR3 in DNA: TGCGCCAGCAGCCAGAGACTAGCGAGAACGAACACCGGGGAGCTGTTTTTT.

The V call is TRBV7-8, the J call TRBJ1-1; D unclear. Germline V gene lookup returns CDR1 SGHVS and CDR2 FQNEAQ. This CDR3 has 16 amino acids. Trimming removed 2 bases from V and 4 bases from J, with 17 bases in between. The CDR3 reads CASSLNPGGSGTEAFF. For the CDR3, the DNA is TGTGCCAGCAGCTTAAACCCGGGAGGATCAGGCACTGAAGCTTTCTTT. Variable domain in full (rest from reference TRBV7-8 and TRBJ1-1): GAGVSQSPRYKVAKRGQDVALRCDPISGHVSLFWYQQALGQGPEFLTYFQNEAQLDKSGLPSDRFFAERPEGSVSTLKIQRTQQEDSAVYLCASSLNPGGSGTEAFFGQGTRLTVV.

This sequence joins TRBV4-3 and TRBJ1-5; TRBD1 matches at 7 bases. Germline-derived CDR1 and CDR2 are LGHNA and YSLEER. The CDR3 totals 15 residues. Trimming at V came to 4 bases and at J to 1 base, leaving 4 bases not matched to a gene. The CDR3 sequence: CASSPGTASNQPQHF. CDR3 DNA: TGCGCCAGCAGCCCCGGGACAGCCAGCAATCAGCCCCAGCATTTT.

This chain joins TRBV5-4 and TRBJ1-1; maybe TRBD1 (6 bases). The CDR3 spans 15 residues. Germline V lookup: CDR1 SGHNT, CDR2 YYREEE (reference sequence). V was cut by 0 bases and J by 2 bases, with 11 bases left in between. The CDR3: CASSLEGGGNTEAFF. The CDR3 nucleotides read TGTGCCAGCAGCTTGGAAGGGGGTGGAAACACTGAAGCTTTCTTT.

CDR3 sequence reads: CAWSPQGQVGYTF. The CDR3 DNA reads as TGTGCCTGGAGTCCCCAGGGACAGGTTGGCTACACCTTC. The chain combines TRBV30 with TRBJ1-2; the match to TRBD1 covers 8 bases. Germline V lookup: CDR1 GTSNPN, CDR2 SVGIG (reference sequence). V dropped 2 bases and J dropped 7; count of bases not matched to a gene: 6. This CDR3 contains 13 residues.

This clone was found once. The chain combines TRBV11-3 with TRBJ2-3, with 12 bases fitting TRBD1. The CDR3 loop spans 18 amino acids. V was clipped by 3 bases and J by 2 bases; unmatched bases: 9. Germline-derived CDR1 and CDR2 are SGHNT and YENEEA. This CDR3 reads CASSFGTGGGFDTDTQYF. DNA of the CDR3: TGTGCCAGCAGCTTCGGGACAGGGGGCGGGTTTGACACAGATACGCAGTATTTT.

The chain uses TRBV7-9 and TRBJ2-5, with D possibly TRBD1 on 5 matching bases. V was cut by 5 bases and J by 5 bases, with 15 bases left in between. The CDR3 is 14 residues long. Germline assignment: CDR1 SEHNR and CDR2 FQNEAQ (reference sequence). The CDR3 DNA is TGTGCCAGCAGCCCTCCCAGGGAACCGGAGACCCAGTACTTC. Translating it yields CASSPPREPETQYF.

This chain connects TRBV30 to TRBJ1-2; 10 nucleotides agree with TRBD1. Unmatched junction bases numbered 3, after V lost 4 bases and J lost 4 bases. The germline CDR1 and CDR2 sequences are GTSNPN and SVGIG (reference sequence). There are 13 residues in the CDR3. The CDR3 sequence: CAWIDRGPYGYTF. Written as DNA, the CDR3 is TGTGCCTGGATCGACAGGGGGCCCTATGGCTACACCTTC.

The J gene is TRBJ2-7, the V gene TRBV3-1 (or the pseudogene TRBV3-2); TRBD2 matches at 9 bases. Germline CDR1 and CDR2: LGHDT and YNNKEL (reference sequence). The CDR3 is 15 amino acids. V lost 3 bases, J lost 7 bases, and 10 bases stayed unmatched. The CDR3 bases are TGTGCCAGCAGCCAGGCGGGACTAGCTCCCCGGGAGCAGTACTTC. This codes for CASSQAGLAPREQYF.

A single count supports this clone. The chain combines TRBV5-1 with TRBJ2-5, with 8 bases fitting TRBD1. Trimming removed 1 base from V and 5 bases from J; junction bases left unmatched: 7. Germline loops: CDR1 SGHRS, CDR2 YFSETQ. The CDR3 runs 15 residues. The CDR3 protein is CASSLNQGAWETQYF. The CDR3 bases are TGCGCCAGCAGCTTGAACCAGGGGGCATGGGAGACCCAGTACTTC.

The rearrangement uses TRBV27 and TRBJ2-7, with 8 nucleotides matching TRBD1. J gave up 2 bases and V 4 bases, and 1 base lay outside the gene matches. The CDR3 sequence is 13 residues long. Germline assignment: CDR1 MNHEY and CDR2 SMNVEV (reference sequence). In DNA form, the CDR3 reads TGTGCCAGCAGTTCAGGGGGCACCTACGAGCAGTACTTC. The encoded protein is CASSSGGTYEQYF.

The chain has TRBV11-2 and TRBJ2-5, with D possibly being TRBD1 (5 bases). V lost 3 bases and J lost 1, with 12 bases in between. Germline V gene lookup returns CDR1 SGHAT and CDR2 FQNNGV. The CDR3 sequence is 15 residues long. In DNA, the CDR3 is TGTGCCAGCAGCTTCTCTCAGGGATCCCAAGAGACCCAGTACTTC. Its translation: CASSFSQGSQETQYF. Looking up the rest from reference TRBV11-2 and TRBJ2-5 gives the full variable domain: EAGVAQSPRYKIIEKRQSVAFWCNPISGHATLYWYQQILGQGPKLLIQFQNNGVVDDSQLPKDRFSAERLKGVDSTLKIQPAKLEDSAVYLCASSFSQGSQETQYFGPGTRLLVL.

The chain joins TRBV7-8 to TRBJ2-7; 9 bases map to TRBD2. Germline V lookup: CDR1 SGHVS, CDR2 FQNEAQ. V lost 4 bases, J lost 3 bases, and 4 bases stayed unmatched. The CDR3 length is 14 residues. CDR3 sequence: CASSSLAGGYEQYF. Here the CDR3 DNA reads TGTGCCAGCAGCTCACTAGCGGGCGGCTACGAGCAGTACTTC.